The 21 T cell receptor beta chains in this list originate from one sample, sequenced in a study of blood T cell repertoires in COVID-19. Libraries were prepared by immunoSEQ multiplex PCR; TCRdb keeps only in-frame clonotypes and omits some of them. The table has about 120,000 clones, approximately 80% seen once; the top ten hold under 4.5%. What was sequenced was peripheral blood. The receptors shown here come from a woman aged 45-65 years with acute or convalescent COVID-19.

This chain joins TRBV6-1 and TRBJ1-5, with 10 bases lining up with TRBD1. CDR1 and CDR2 from the germline V gene are MNHNS and SASEGT. CDR3 size: 15 residues. V gave up 2 bases and J gave up 5 bases; unmatched junction bases: 3. Here the CDR3 reads CASSEWGQGHQPQHF. CDR3 nucleotide sequence: TGTGCCAGCAGTGAATGGGGACAGGGGCATCAGCCCCAGCATTTT.

This clone was observed once. The V call is TRBV5-1, the J call TRBJ1-2, with 9 bases aligning to TRBD1. CDR1 and CDR2 from the germline V gene are SGHRS and YFSETQ. Trimming cost V 0 bases and J 6 bases; bases outside gene matches: 3. The CDR3 length is 14 residues. As DNA, the CDR3 is TGCGCCAGCAGCTTGGCCGGGACAGGGCATGGCTACACCTTC. Its translation: CASSLAGTGHGYTF.

The chain uses TRBV15 and TRBJ1-2; no firm D call. Germline V gene lookup returns CDR1 LNHNV and CDR2 YYDKDF (reference sequence). V lost 0 bases to trimming and J lost 4 bases, with 12 bases between them. This CDR3 spans 15 amino acids. The CDR3 loop reads CATSRDFSTVYGYTF. The CDR3 nucleotides read TGTGCCACCAGCAGAGATTTCAGTACCGTCTATGGCTACACCTTC.

The chain recombines TRBV2 with TRBJ2-1; the match to TRBD1 covers 8 bases. V gave up 9 bases and J gave up 1 base; unmatched junction bases: 5. Germline lookup yields CDR1 SNHLY and CDR2 FYNNEI. The CDR3 has 14 residues. DNA of the CDR3: TGTGCCAGGGAGACAGGGGAGTCCTACAATGAGCAGTTCTTC. This translates into CARETGESYNEQFF.

V usage is TRBV5-1 and J usage is TRBJ2-1, with a possible D match to TRBD2 (6 bases). V gave up 1 base and J gave up 9 bases, with 14 bases separating them. The germline gives CDR1 SGHRS, CDR2 YFSETQ. This CDR3 has 14 amino acids. The CDR3 bases are TGCGCCAGCAGCTTGAATGCGGGGCTGGGTGAGCAGTTCTTC. The encoded protein is CASSLNAGLGEQFF.

This clone occurred once. The V gene is TRBV5-1, the J gene TRBJ2-7; TRBD1 aligns across 7 bases. This CDR3 is 13 amino acids long. Germline CDR1 SGHRS, CDR2 YFSETQ. J lost 5 bases, V lost 4 bases, and 6 bases had no gene match. CDR3 coding DNA: TGCGCCAGCAGCCCCGACAGGGCACACGAGCAGTACTTC. Residues: CASSPDRAHEQYF. Looking up the rest from reference TRBV5-1 and TRBJ2-7 gives the full variable domain: KAGVTQTPRYLIKTRGQQVTLSCSPISGHRSVSWYQQTPGQGLQFLFEYFSETQRNKGNFPGRFSGRQFSNSRSEMNVSTLELGDSALYLCASSPDRAHEQYFGPGTRLTVT.

There are a few counts of this clone. The chain couples TRBV14 to TRBJ2-5, with TRBD1 as a possible D gene (7 bases). Trimming left V 4 bases short and J 2 bases short, with 14 bases between. Germline assignment: CDR1 SGHDN and CDR2 FVKESK. This CDR3 spans 15 amino acids. The CDR3 reads CASSRLQGGQETQYF. CDR3 nucleotides: TGTGCCAGCAGCCGGCTCCAGGGGGGACAAGAGACCCAGTACTTC.

The chain recombines TRBV5-1 with TRBJ1-1; TRBD1 matches 10 bases. CDR1 is SGHRS and CDR2 is YFSETQ in the germline V gene. J was trimmed by 1 base and V by 4 bases; bases with no gene match: 10. The CDR3 runs to 17 residues. The CDR3 nucleotides read TGCGCCAGCAGCCTTGCACCGGGACAGGGGACGAACACTGAAGCTTTCTTT. Translated, it gives CASSLAPGQGTNTEAFF.

The chain combines TRBV28 with TRBJ2-2; 7 nucleotides agree with TRBD2. Germline V CDR1 and CDR2: MDHEN, SYDVKM. V trimming: 8 bases; J trimming: 0 bases; junction bases outside the gene matches: 15. The CDR3 extends over 18 amino acids. The CDR3 DNA sequence: TGTGCCAGCTCAAGAAGGCAGCGGGGATCTCCGAACACCGGGGAGCTGTTTTTT. As protein: CASSRRQRGSPNTGELFF. Full variable domain (remainder filled in from reference TRBV28 and TRBJ2-2): DVKVTQSSRYLVKRTGEKVFLECVQDMDHENMFWYRQDPGLGLRLIYFSYDVKMKEKGDIPEGYSVSREKKERFSLILESASTNQTSMYLCASSRRQRGSPNTGELFFGEGSRLTVL.

V usage is TRBV18 and J usage is TRBJ1-4, with 7 positions matching TRBD1. V trimming: 2 bases; J trimming: 4 bases; junction bases outside the gene matches: 4. Germline loops: CDR1 KGHSH, CDR2 LQKENI. There are 15 residues in the CDR3. The CDR3 DNA sequence: TGTGCCAGCTCACCAAGGACAGGTGGTAATGAAAAACTGTTTTTT. This gives the protein CASSPRTGGNEKLFF.

This clone was seen only once. The chain is built from TRBV28 and TRBJ2-5; 9 nucleotides match TRBD2. Germline V lookup: CDR1 MDHEN, CDR2 SYDVKM. Trimming removed 9 bases from V and 2 bases from J; junction bases left unmatched: 4. This CDR3 has 13 residues. The CDR3 spells CASISGSQETQYF. Written as DNA, the CDR3 is TGTGCCAGTATTAGCGGGAGTCAAGAGACCCAGTACTTC.

The V gene is TRBV28, the J gene TRBJ1-5, with 7 positions matching TRBD1. V trimming: 1 base; J trimming: 7 bases; junction bases outside the gene matches: 7. CDR1 MDHEN and CDR2 SYDVKM come from the germline V gene. This CDR3 contains 15 residues. The DNA of the CDR3 is TGTGCCAGCAGTTTATTCGACAGGGCGGCCCAGCCCCAGCATTTT. Amino acids: CASSLFDRAAQPQHF.

The chain links TRBV4-1 to TRBJ2-1; 11 bases fit TRBD2. This CDR3 comprises 15 residues. J gave up 10 bases and V 4 bases, and 9 bases lay outside the gene matches. Germline lookup yields CDR1 MGHRA and CDR2 YSYEKL. The DNA of the CDR3 is TGCGCCAGCAGCCTCGGGACTAGCGGAGTTTGGGAGCAGTTCTTC. Amino acids: CASSLGTSGVWEQFF.

This chain links TRBV24-1 with TRBJ2-5; TRBD2 matches 12 bases. V was clipped by 5 bases and J by 5 bases; unmatched bases: 2. The CDR3 sequence is 14 residues long. CDR1 and CDR2 from the germline V gene are KGHDR and SFDVKD. The CDR3 region has the DNA TGTGCCACCAGTGCCGGGACTAGCGGGGAGACCCAGTACTTC. Its translation: CATSAGTSGETQYF.

The sample holds a few counts of this clone. The gene calls are TRBV7-9 and TRBJ2-3, with D perhaps matching TRBD2 (6 bases). Germline V lookup: CDR1 SEHNR, CDR2 FQNEAQ (reference sequence). This CDR3 region has 13 residues. V lost 1 base and J 10 bases, leaving 12 bases between the germline ends. The CDR3 region is CASSLEVEGAQYF. The CDR3 DNA is TGTGCCAGCAGCTTAGAGGTGGAGGGTGCGCAGTATTTT.

V gene TRBV28 combines with J gene TRBJ1-5; 7 bases are shared with TRBD1. Per germline, CDR1 MDHEN and CDR2 SYDVKM. After removal of 6 bases from V and 4 bases from J, the junction contained 6 bases not matched to a gene. This CDR3 is 14 amino acids long. DNA of the CDR3: TGTGCCAGCAGACAGGGGCACGGTAATCAGCCCCAGCATTTT. Amino acid sequence: CASRQGHGNQPQHF.

This clone was observed once. The chain has TRBV6-5 and TRBJ2-1; 10 bases agree with TRBD1. The CDR3 totals 15 residues. V was clipped by 6 bases and J by 0 bases; unmatched bases: 2. Germline loops: CDR1 MNHEY, CDR2 SVGAGI. The CDR3 loop reads CASRRQGASYNEQFF. CDR3 sequence (DNA): TGTGCCAGCAGGCGACAGGGGGCCTCCTACAATGAGCAGTTCTTC.

The rearrangement links TRBV27 to TRBJ1-1; 7 nucleotides align to TRBD1. J was trimmed by 3 bases and V by 3 bases; bases with no gene match: 4. CDR3 size: 14 residues. CDR1 is MNHEY and CDR2 is SMNVEV in the germline V gene (reference sequence). CDR3 in DNA: TGTGCCAGCAGTTTGGTAGACAGGGACACTGAAGCTTTCTTT. Its protein is CASSLVDRDTEAFF.

The chain couples TRBV10-3 to TRBJ1-2; D not resolved. Trimming shortened V by 2 bases and J by 7 bases, and 14 bases separated the two germline ends. In germline, CDR1 is ENHRY, CDR2 SYGVKD. This CDR3 is built from 14 residues. The CDR3 region has the DNA TGTGCCATCAGTGAGAAGGCGGGAGACTGTGGCTACACCTTC. Its protein is CAISEKAGDCGYTF.

The chain links TRBV6-5 to TRBJ1-5; D is ambiguous. V was pared by 5 bases and J by 5 bases, with 10 bases between. This CDR3 is 13 amino acids long. Germline-derived CDR1 and CDR2 are MNHEY and SVGAGI. The CDR3 protein is CASSTILDQPQHF. The CDR3 coding sequence is TGTGCCAGCAGTACAATATTGGATCAGCCCCAGCATTTT.

This clone has just one count. CDR3 loop: CASSNRPGGNEQFF. The CDR3 coding sequence is TGTGCCAGCAGCAACAGACCGGGAGGAAATGAGCAGTTCTTC. The gene calls are TRBV7-3 and TRBJ2-1; 7 bases align to TRBD2. CDR3 length equals 14 residues. V lost 5 bases to trimming and J lost 7 bases; unmatched junction nucleotides: 8. The V gene's germline CDR1 is SGHTA and CDR2 FQGTGA.